This T cell receptor (beta chain) was documented in a study of T-cell memory formation after mild COVID-19 (dated by TCRdb to about 2021). As for the study more broadly: Most TCR sequence clusters were specific to one of the two donors. Longitudinal TCRalpha and TCRbeta repertoire sequencing tracked T-cell clones expanding and contracting after mild COVID-19 in a couple of donors. The cohort was made up of two young adult volunteers, one female and one male, who were previously healthy. Study-wide findings and limitations: Only two mild cases were covered by the study, and larger cohorts that include severe cases with pre-infection samples were considered necessary. Whether the second-wave clones peaking on day 37 were SARS-CoV-2 specific was not confirmed. Clones that contracted from day 15 to 85 showed balanced CD4/CD8 phenotypes, whereas a second wave of clones that expanded from day 15 to 37 leaned towards CD4+. Contracting CD4+ clones turned up mainly in the CM and EM memory subsets, whereas EMRA was where CD8+ clones were enriched. Some responding clones were found in pre-infection memory, which suggests that pre-existing cross-reactive memory T cells took part in the SARS-CoV-2 response.

CDR1 and CDR2 are drawn from the germline V gene (reference sequence): GTSNPN, SVGIG. The CDR3 holds 15 amino acids from the cysteine to the phenylalanine. Here the CDR3 DNA is all that survives: 45 bases in frame from base 1. Trimming at the junction amounts to 0 bases on V and 4 bases on J, and the germline ends lie 15 bases apart. The instrument was an Illumina NovaSeq 6000. TCRalpha and TCRbeta cDNA libraries were constructed by 5'RACE with constant-segment primers, with sample barcodes and unique molecular identifiers being introduced. RNA was extracted from every sample with Trizol reagent. Amplification of the libraries took two PCR steps, and the second step added a second sample barcode plus Illumina TruSeq adapters. Libraries were sequenced on an Illumina NovaSeq with 2 x 150 bp paired-end reads. The paper's processing steps were these. Reads were demultiplexed and collapsed into UMI-guided consensus sequences with migec v1.2.7. With mixcr v2.1.11, UMI consensuses were aligned to TRA and TRB V and J templates and assembled into clonotypes. A clonotype was counted as expanded or contracted only when both edgeR and NoisET called the clonotype significant, with the noise models trained on biological replicates. For edgeR calls, a false discovery rate-adjusted p below 0.01 and a log2 fold-change threshold of 1 were applied. As an exploratory analysis of dynamics, max-normalized trajectories of the 1000 most abundant clonotypes were examined by PCA with hierarchical clustering. Separately sequenced CD4+ and CD8+ repertoires were used to assign the CD4 or CD8 phenotype of responding clones. The public sequencing data were trimmed at Q25 with fastp and processed into clonotypes with MiXCR by TCRdb, which kept only in-frame beta chains. Each CDR3 protein appears once, grouped with its most common genes and DNA. The V and J calls here are based on TCRdb, not the publication. Counted in this sample were some 270,000 distinct CDR3 sequences; over 15% of them appeared once. The top ten constitute around 2% of the sample.

With regard to this clonotype: What antigen it recognizes has not been identified. Base quality data are lacking; no much larger clone is found one base away.

PBMCs were isolated by Ficoll-Paque density gradient centrifugation. The sequence was obtained from an adult woman who had mild COVID-19 (a few samples of this study predate the infection). The sample titles of this study are shuffled in the database, so cell type and time point are left out; the donor was told from shared clones. Input material: PBMCs or a T cell subset sorted from them (not recorded which). The V gene is TRBV30 and the J gene is TRBJ1-2; confidence is insufficient to name the D gene. Read as DNA, the sequence is TGTGCCTGGAGTGTCGGGCAGGCGGGGTCCTATGGCTACACCTTC. This sequence encodes CAWSVGQAGSYGYTF.